This T cell receptor (beta chain) was documented in a study of T-cell reconstitution after alpha-beta-depleted transplantation in children. The ends lost 1 base at V and 6 bases at J; junction bases unmatched: 5. Germline CDR1 reads KGHDR; CDR2 reads SFDVKD. CDR3 length equals 16 residues. Unique molecular identifiers were incorporated into the prepared TCRbeta library. TCRdb recomputed calls from the PCR reads with MiXCR, one row per CDR3 protein. The sample includes fewer than 550,000 distinct CDR3 sequences, roughly 11% of them seen just once. Study-wide results and caveats: Diversity and T-cell counts at one year after transplant derived mostly from new T cells.

There are many counts of this clonotype. Its specificity is unknown. This receptor was taken from a female patient under 10 years old who had a stem cell transplant for aplastic anemia, so the T cells may come from the graft donor. V is TRBV24-1 and J is TRBJ2-1; 10 nucleotides match TRBD2. The source was PBMCs, mostly from graft donor cells, collected 180 days after TCRalphabeta/CD19-depleted stem cell transplant. Written as DNA, the CDR3 is TGTGCCACCAGTGATTTTGTGTCTAGCGGGAGCAATGAGCAGTTCTTC. The encoded protein is CATSDFVSSGSNEQFF.